Given below is one TCR beta chain in context. TCRdb reprocessed the reads with MiXCR, giving one entry per CDR3 protein. In the table there are 80,000 to 100,000 distinct CDR3 sequences, roughly 28% of which are singletons. The entry originates in a study of type 1 regulatory T cells. At the level of the study: T-allo10 is an in vitro-generated, Tr1-enriched CD4 T cell product specific for alloantigen.

Germline CDR1 reads DFQATT; CDR2 reads SNEGSKA (reference sequence). This CDR3 is 14 amino acids long. Losses at the gene ends were 2 bases for V and 4 bases for J; bases not matched to a gene: 4. The chain uses TRBV20-1 and TRBJ2-2, with TRBD1 matching 7 bases. The TCR comes from a human donor in good health. Sequencing was done on a sample of CD4+ T cells, either the whole sample or a sorted fraction (not recorded which). CDR3 sequence: CSARQGDVTGELFF. DNA for the CDR3: TGCAGTGCTAGACAGGGGGATGTCACCGGGGAGCTGTTTTTT.